Listed below are T cell receptor beta chains from one sample, sequenced in a study of blood T cell repertoires in COVID-19. Here immunoSEQ multiplex PCR was the method, and the copy in TCRdb shows in-frame clones only, minus some. The sample carries 350,000 to 450,000 clones, over 75% recorded once. Sequencing was carried out using peripheral blood. These TCRs come from a woman between 55 and 75 years old with COVID-19, enrolled during active disease. Each CDR3 is given with its conserved first and last residue. Each record gives: clone size, J gene, V gene, D gene, CDR3 DNA, CDR3 protein. A D gene is named only where the DNA matches it firmly. Clone sizes are given selectively: once, few, many, or a class where the clone is expanded.

>few|TRBJ1-1|TRBV19|TRBD1
TGTGCCAGTAGTATGGGACAGGGGATGAACACTGAAGCTTTCTTT
CASSMGQGMNTEAFF
>NA|TRBJ1-1|TRBV11-3|NA
TGTGCCAGCCTTGAGCGGGGGACTGAAGCTTTCTTT
CASLERGTEAFF
>NA|TRBJ1-4|TRBV2|TRBD1
TGTGCCAGCACAACACAGGGGACCTTTAATGAAAAACTGTTTTTT
CASTTQGTFNEKLFF
>NA|TRBJ2-1|TRBV6-5|TRBD1
TGTGCCAGCAGAAGCGACAGGGGCTACAATGAGCAGTTCTTC
CASRSDRGYNEQFF
>NA|TRBJ2-7|TRBV7-9|TRBD1
TGTGCCAGCAGCAGGGGACAGGGAGTCTACGAGCAGTACTTC
CASSRGQGVYEQYF
>NA|TRBJ1-5|TRBV5-6|NA
TGTGCCAGCAGCTTTCGGACTCGCAATCAGCCCCAGCATTTT
CASSFRTRNQPQHF
>NA|TRBJ1-2|TRBV6-2/TRBV6-3|NA
TGTGCCAGCAGTCGACTCGATTGGAACTATGGCTACACCTTC
CASSRLDWNYGYTF
>NA|TRBJ1-3|TRBV6-5|NA
TGTGCCAGCAGGAGATCTGGAAACACCATATATTTT
CASRRSGNTIYF
>NA|TRBJ2-7|TRBV5-1|NA
TGCGCCAGCAGCCCGGGAGCCTACGAGCAGTACTTC
CASSPGAYEQYF
>NA|TRBJ1-5|TRBV4-1|TRBD1
TGCGCCAGCAGCCAACTACCGGGACAGGGTCGCCAAGGGTCCCAGCATTTT
CASSQLPGQGRQGSQHF
>NA|TRBJ1-2|TRBV5-1|NA
TGCGCCAGCAACCTTTTGGACAGCCCTAACTATGGCTACACCTTC
CASNLLDSPNYGYTF
>NA|TRBJ2-7|TRBV6-6|NA
TGTGCCAGCAGGAGGGATTCCTACGAGCAGTACTTC
CASRRDSYEQYF
>NA|TRBJ1-6|TRBV12-2|NA
TGTGCAAGTCGCTTCAATGGCCTGTCTTCACAGTCACCCCTCCACTTT
CASRFNGLSSQSPLHF
>few|TRBJ1-3|TRBV2|NA
TGTGCCAGCAGTGGTTCAAGACAGTACTCTGGAAACACCATATATTTT
CASSGSRQYSGNTIYF
>NA|TRBJ1-5|TRBV2|TRBD1
TGTGCCAGCAGTGGGACAGGGAACAATCAGCCCCAGCATTTT
CASSGTGNNQPQHF
>NA|TRBJ1-5|TRBV19|NA
TGTGCCAGTAGTACTTCAGGGTTACAGCATCAGCCCCAGCATTTT
CASSTSGLQHQPQHF
>NA|TRBJ1-1|TRBV9|TRBD1
TGTGCCAGCAGCGAACAGGGGGGGAACACTGAAGCTTTCTTT
CASSEQGGNTEAFF
>NA|TRBJ1-1|TRBV2|NA
TGTGCCACCCGGGGACGGGGAGGAAACACTGAAGCTTTCTTT
CATRGRGGNTEAFF
>NA|TRBJ2-1|TRBV3-1/TRBV3-2|TRBD2
TGTGCCAGCAGGTCTAGCGGGTTGAGCTCCTACAATGAGCAGTTCTTC
CASRSSGLSSYNEQFF
>NA|TRBJ2-4|TRBV5-4|TRBD2
TGTGCCAGCAGCTTGGGCGGGGGGGTCGCAGCCAAAAACATTCAGTACTTC
CASSLGGGVAAKNIQYF
>NA|TRBJ2-6|TRBV4-1|NA
TGCGCCAGCAGCCAAGGCAGCGCCAGGGCCAACGTCCTGACTTTC
CASSQGSARANVLTF
>NA|TRBJ1-1|TRBV4-2|NA
TGTGCCAGCAGAAACAGGGAAACTGAAGCTTTCTTT
CASRNRETEAFF
>NA|TRBJ1-3|TRBV5-1|TRBD1
TGCGCCAGCACCACGACAGGGGGTGGAAACACCATATATTTT
CASTTTGGGNTIYF
>NA|TRBJ1-5|TRBV2|NA
TGTGCCAGCAGCCTGGAGCCCGGGATCCAGCATTTT
CASSLEPGIQHF
>NA|TRBJ2-7|TRBV7-6|NA
TGTGCCAGCAGCTTAGGGAGGAGGGCCTACGAGCAGTACTTC
CASSLGRRAYEQYF
>NA|TRBJ1-1|TRBV30|TRBD1
TGTGCCTCTACAGGGGAGGAGACTGAAGCTTTCTTT
CASTGEETEAFF
>NA|TRBJ2-6|TRBV19|NA
TGTGCCAGTAGTATCCGGAGGACAGCCCGATCTGGGGCCAACGTCCTGACTTTC
CASSIRRTARSGANVLTF
>once|TRBJ2-7|TRBV20-1|NA
TGCAGCGCCCCCAGGCTCGGCGAGCAGTACTTC
CSAPRLGEQYF
>NA|TRBJ2-7|TRBV19|NA
TGTGCCAGTAGTATCGGGGTAGGGTACGAGCAGTACTTC
CASSIGVGYEQYF
>NA|TRBJ2-3|TRBV11-2|TRBD2
TGTGCCAGCAGCTTAGCGACTAGCAGTTTAGATACGCAGTATTTT
CASSLATSSLDTQYF
>NA|TRBJ1-2|TRBV3-1/TRBV3-2|TRBD1
TGTGCCAGCAGCCAAAGGGAGACAGGGCTTGGCTACACCTTC
CASSQRETGLGYTF
>NA|TRBJ2-5|TRBV7-8|NA
TGTGCCAGCGGAAGACAGAGACAAGAGACCCAGTACTTC
CASGRQRQETQYF
>once|TRBJ1-1|TRBV28|TRBD1
TGTGCCAGCCAAGCAGGGGGTCGGACTGAAGCTTTCTTT
CASQAGGRTEAFF
>NA|TRBJ1-2|TRBV23-1|NA
TGCGCCAGCAGTCGCCCTATGGTGGGGCGAGCTAACTATGGCTACACCTTC
CASSRPMVGRANYGYTF
>NA|TRBJ1-6|TRBV5-6|NA
TGTGCCAGCAGCACGGTCGGCAGGGATAATTCACCCCTCCACTTT
CASSTVGRDNSPLHF
>NA|TRBJ1-1|TRBV6-4|NA
TGTGCCAGCAGTGACGGGCCAGGCCCGAACACTGAAGCTTTCTTT
CASSDGPGPNTEAFF
>NA|TRBJ1-6|TRBV9|NA
TGTGCCAGCAGCGTAGCGGTCGTAAGCTCCTATAATTCACCCCTCCACTTT
CASSVAVVSSYNSPLHF
>NA|TRBJ2-3|TRBV5-1|NA
TGCGCCAGCAGCTTGCCGGGCACAGATACGCAGTATTTT
CASSLPGTDTQYF
>NA|TRBJ1-2|TRBV28|NA
TGTGCCAGCAGAGCGACTCCTAACTATGGCTACACCTTC
CASRATPNYGYTF
>once|TRBJ1-4|TRBV18|NA
TGTGCCAGCTCACCGCCGGGCCGGGGTAAACTGTTTTTT
CASSPPGRGKLFF
>NA|TRBJ1-2|TRBV30|NA
TGTGCCTGGAGGGGGGACATCTCTAACTATGGCTACACCTTC
CAWRGDISNYGYTF
>NA|TRBJ2-1|TRBV11-2|NA
TGTGCCAGCAGCTTAGATCCCCGGGGAGACAATGAGCAGTTCTTC
CASSLDPRGDNEQFF
>NA|TRBJ1-2|TRBV6-6|NA
TGTGCCAGCAGTTACGATCTCAGGGACTATGGCTACACCTTC
CASSYDLRDYGYTF
>NA|TRBJ1-5|TRBV2|TRBD1
TGTGCCAGCAGCGGGACAGGGGGCATTCAGCCCCAGCATTTT
CASSGTGGIQPQHF
>NA|TRBJ2-1|TRBV10-3|TRBD2
TGTGCCATCAGTGAGTTTACGACTAGCTACATTGAGCAGTTCTTC
CAISEFTTSYIEQFF
>NA|TRBJ1-6|TRBV3-1/TRBV3-2|NA
TGTGCCAGCAGCCCAACGGGGAATTCACCCCTCCACTTT
CASSPTGNSPLHF
>NA|TRBJ1-1|TRBV28|NA
TGTGCCAGCAGTCCCCGGGGACTGAGGACCGGTAAGGGAGAAGCTTTCTTT
CASSPRGLRTGKGEAFF
>NA|TRBJ1-1|TRBV7-8|TRBD1
TGTGCCAGCAGCTCCCGACGGACAGGGGAAGTCACTGAAGCTTTCTTT
CASSSRRTGEVTEAFF
>NA|TRBJ1-5|TRBV28|TRBD1
TGTGCCAGCAGTTCGGGACAGGGGGGCACCAGGCCCCAGCATTTT
CASSSGQGGTRPQHF
>few|TRBJ1-5|TRBV2|NA
TGTGCCAGCAGCGGACTAGGGGATTTTGGTCAGCCCCAGCATTTT
CASSGLGDFGQPQHF
>NA|TRBJ1-1|TRBV5-1|NA
TGCGCCAGCAGCTTGGGGGGCTTAAACACTGAAGCTTTCTTT
CASSLGGLNTEAFF
>NA|TRBJ1-1|TRBV27|NA
TGTGCCAGCAGTTTAAGGGGTATGACTGAAGCTTTCTTT
CASSLRGMTEAFF
>NA|TRBJ1-2|TRBV18|NA
TGTGCCAGCTCACCCGAAGGGGGGGCAAAAGGCTACACCTTC
CASSPEGGAKGYTF